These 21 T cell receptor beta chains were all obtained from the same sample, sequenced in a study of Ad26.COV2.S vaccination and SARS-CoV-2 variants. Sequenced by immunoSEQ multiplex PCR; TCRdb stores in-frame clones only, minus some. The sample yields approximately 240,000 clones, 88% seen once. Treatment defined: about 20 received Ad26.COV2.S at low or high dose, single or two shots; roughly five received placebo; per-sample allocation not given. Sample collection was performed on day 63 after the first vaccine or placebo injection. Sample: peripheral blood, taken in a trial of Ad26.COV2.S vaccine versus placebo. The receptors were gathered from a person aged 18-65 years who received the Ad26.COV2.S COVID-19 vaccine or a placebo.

The CDR3 region has the DNA TGTGCCAGCAGTGCAATCCCGACTAGCGGGGTGGGGGAGACCCAGTACTTC. This codes for CASSAIPTSGVGETQYF. The rearrangement uses TRBV6-1 and TRBJ2-5, with 11 positions matching TRBD2. Germline CDR1 and CDR2: MNHNS and SASEGT. This CDR3 spans 17 amino acids. After removal of 4 bases from V and 5 bases from J, the junction contained 12 bases not matched to a gene.

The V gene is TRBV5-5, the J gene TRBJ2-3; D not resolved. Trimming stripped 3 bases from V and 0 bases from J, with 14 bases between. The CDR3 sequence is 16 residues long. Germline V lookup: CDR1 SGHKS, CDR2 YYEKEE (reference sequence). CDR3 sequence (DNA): TGTGCCAGCAGCTCTAACCACGGATCTAGCACAGATACGCAGTATTTT. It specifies CASSSNHGSSTDTQYF.

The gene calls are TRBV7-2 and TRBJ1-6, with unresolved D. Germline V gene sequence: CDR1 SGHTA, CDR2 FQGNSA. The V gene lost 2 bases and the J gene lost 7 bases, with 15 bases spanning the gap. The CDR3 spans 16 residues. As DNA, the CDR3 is TGTGCCAGCAGCTTAAGTACTGGGTTAAGGAATTCACCCCTCCACTTT. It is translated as CASSLSTGLRNSPLHF.

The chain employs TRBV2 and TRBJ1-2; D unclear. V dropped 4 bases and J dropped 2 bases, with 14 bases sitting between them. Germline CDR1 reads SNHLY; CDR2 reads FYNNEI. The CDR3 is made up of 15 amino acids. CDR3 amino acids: CASSVRGMINYGYTF. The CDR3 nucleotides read TGTGCCAGCAGTGTTCGAGGGATGATCAACTATGGCTACACCTTC.

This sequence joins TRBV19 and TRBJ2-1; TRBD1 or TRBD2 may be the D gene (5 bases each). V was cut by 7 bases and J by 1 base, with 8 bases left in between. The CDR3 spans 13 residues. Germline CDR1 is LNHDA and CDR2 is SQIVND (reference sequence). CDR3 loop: CASKGPSYNEQFF. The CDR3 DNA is TGTGCCAGTAAGGGACCTTCCTACAATGAGCAGTTCTTC.

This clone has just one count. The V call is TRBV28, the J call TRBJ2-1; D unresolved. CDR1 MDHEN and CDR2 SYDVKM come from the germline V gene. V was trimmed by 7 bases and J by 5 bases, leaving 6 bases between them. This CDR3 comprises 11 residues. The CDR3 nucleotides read TGTGCCAGCACCTCAGACAATGAGCAGTTCTTC. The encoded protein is CASTSDNEQFF.

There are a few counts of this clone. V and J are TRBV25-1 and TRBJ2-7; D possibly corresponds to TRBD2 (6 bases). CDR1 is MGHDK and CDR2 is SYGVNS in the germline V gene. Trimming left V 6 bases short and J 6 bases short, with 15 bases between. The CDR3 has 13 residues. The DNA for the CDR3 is TGTGCCAGCAGCTATTCCTCGGGGGTCGAGCAGTACTTC. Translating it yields CASSYSSGVEQYF.

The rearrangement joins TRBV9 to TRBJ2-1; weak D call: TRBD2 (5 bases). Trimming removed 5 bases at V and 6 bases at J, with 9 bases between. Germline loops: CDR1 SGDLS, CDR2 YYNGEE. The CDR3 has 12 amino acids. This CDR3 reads CASRDRGNEQFF. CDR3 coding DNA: TGTGCCAGCAGGGACCGGGGCAATGAGCAGTTCTTC.

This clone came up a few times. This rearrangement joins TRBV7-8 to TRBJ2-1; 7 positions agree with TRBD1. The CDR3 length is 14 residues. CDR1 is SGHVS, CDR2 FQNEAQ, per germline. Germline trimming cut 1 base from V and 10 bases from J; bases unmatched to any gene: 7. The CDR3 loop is CASSLVGTGEEQFF. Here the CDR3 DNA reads TGTGCCAGCAGCTTAGTGGGAACAGGGGAAGAGCAGTTCTTC.

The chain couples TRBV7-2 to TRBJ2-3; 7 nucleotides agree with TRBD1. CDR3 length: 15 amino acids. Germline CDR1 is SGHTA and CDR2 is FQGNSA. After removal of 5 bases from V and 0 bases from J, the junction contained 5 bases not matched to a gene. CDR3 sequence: CASSLGTASTDTQYF. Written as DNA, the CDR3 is TGTGCCAGCAGCCTTGGGACAGCCAGCACAGATACGCAGTATTTT.

The CDR3 nucleotides read TGTGCCAGTATGTCCGGAAACACCATATATTTT. This gives the protein CASMSGNTIYF. This chain connects TRBV19 to TRBJ1-3; D not certain. CDR3 length: 11 residues. Trimming cost V 7 bases and J 4 bases, with 5 bases left between them. Germline loops: CDR1 LNHDA, CDR2 SQIVND (reference sequence).

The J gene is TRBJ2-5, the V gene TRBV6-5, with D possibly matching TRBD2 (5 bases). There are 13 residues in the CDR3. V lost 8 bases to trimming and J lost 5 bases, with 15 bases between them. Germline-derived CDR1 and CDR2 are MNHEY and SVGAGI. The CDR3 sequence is CASGRVWRETQYF. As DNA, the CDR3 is TGTGCCAGCGGGCGGGTATGGCGGGAGACCCAGTACTTC.

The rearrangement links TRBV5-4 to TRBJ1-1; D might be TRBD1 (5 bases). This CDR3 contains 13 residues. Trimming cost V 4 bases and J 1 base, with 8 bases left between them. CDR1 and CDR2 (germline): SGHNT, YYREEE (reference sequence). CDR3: CASSRDGNTEAFF. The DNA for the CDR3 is TGTGCCAGCAGCAGGGACGGGAACACTGAAGCTTTCTTT.

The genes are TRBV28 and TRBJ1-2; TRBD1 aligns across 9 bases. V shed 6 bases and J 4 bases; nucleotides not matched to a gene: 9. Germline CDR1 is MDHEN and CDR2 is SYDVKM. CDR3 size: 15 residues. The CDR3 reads CASSQSGTGIYGYTF. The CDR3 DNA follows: TGTGCCAGCAGCCAATCCGGGACAGGGATCTATGGCTACACCTTC.

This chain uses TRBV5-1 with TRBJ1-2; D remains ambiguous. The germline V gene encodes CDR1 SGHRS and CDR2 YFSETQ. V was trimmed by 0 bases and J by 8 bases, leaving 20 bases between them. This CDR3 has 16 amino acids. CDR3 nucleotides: TGCGCCAGCAGCTTGGCTACACCCGAACAAGGAGGAGGCTACACCTTC. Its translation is CASSLATPEQGGGYTF.

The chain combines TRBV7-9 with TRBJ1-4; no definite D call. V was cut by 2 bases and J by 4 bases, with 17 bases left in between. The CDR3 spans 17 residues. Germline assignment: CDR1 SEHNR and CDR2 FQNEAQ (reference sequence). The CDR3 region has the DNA TGTGCCAGCAGCTTACGCGGGAAGGGAATTGGTAATGAAAAACTGTTTTTT. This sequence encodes CASSLRGKGIGNEKLFF.

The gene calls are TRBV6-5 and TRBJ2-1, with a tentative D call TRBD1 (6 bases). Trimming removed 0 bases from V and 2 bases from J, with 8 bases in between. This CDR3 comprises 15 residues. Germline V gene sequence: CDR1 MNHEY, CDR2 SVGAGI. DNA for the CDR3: TGTGCCAGCAGTTACTCGAAGGGGGCCTACAATGAGCAGTTCTTC. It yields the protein CASSYSKGAYNEQFF.

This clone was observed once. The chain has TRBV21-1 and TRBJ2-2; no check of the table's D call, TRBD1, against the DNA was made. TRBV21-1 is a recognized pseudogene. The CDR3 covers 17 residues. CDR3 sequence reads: CASSKRGRAGQVGELFF. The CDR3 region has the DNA TGTGCCAGCAGTAAAAGGGGTAGGGCAGGGCAGGTCGGGGAGCTGTTTTTT.

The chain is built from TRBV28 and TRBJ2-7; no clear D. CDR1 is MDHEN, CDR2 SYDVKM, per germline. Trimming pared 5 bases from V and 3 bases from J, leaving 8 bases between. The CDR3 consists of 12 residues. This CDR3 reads CASSLEYYEQYF. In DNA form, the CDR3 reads TGTGCCAGCAGTCTGGAGTACTACGAGCAGTACTTC.

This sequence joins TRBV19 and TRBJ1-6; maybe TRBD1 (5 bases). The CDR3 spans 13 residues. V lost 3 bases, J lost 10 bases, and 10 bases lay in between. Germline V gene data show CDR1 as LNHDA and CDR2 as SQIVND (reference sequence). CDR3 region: CASSIGGGSPLHF. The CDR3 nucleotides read TGTGCCAGTAGTATTGGGGGAGGGTCACCCCTCCACTTT.

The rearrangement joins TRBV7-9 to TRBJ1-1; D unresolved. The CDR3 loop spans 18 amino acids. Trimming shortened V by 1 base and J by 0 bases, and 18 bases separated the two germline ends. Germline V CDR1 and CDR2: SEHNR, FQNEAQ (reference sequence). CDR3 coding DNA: TGTGCCAGCAGCTTAGAGGCAGGAACCTTACCAATGAACACTGAAGCTTTCTTT. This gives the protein CASSLEAGTLPMNTEAFF.